The TCR beta chain under discussion was sequenced for a study of cytomegalovirus exposure and HLA in healthy donors. Study-wide results and caveats: Despite most TCR sequences being rare, some public TCRs occurred in many donors.

Worth noting for this clone: Antigen: not known.

TCRdb's copy holds only in-frame clones and misses some; the assay was immunoSEQ multiplex PCR. The sample lists 200,000 to 250,000 clones; roughly 84% were seen once. Trimming stripped 5 bases from V and 7 bases from J, with 14 bases between. The CDR3 extends over 13 amino acids. Looked up from germline, CDR1 is SGHVS and CDR2 is FQNEAQ. Sequenced: PBMCs. This clonotype was sampled from a young woman in good health and CMV-seropositive. The chain uses TRBV7-8 and TRBJ1-1; the D is unclear. CDR3 sequence (DNA): TGTGCCAGCAGCCCCGCCCCCGCCAGTGAAGCTTTCTTT. This translates into CASSPAPASEAFF.